A selection of T cell receptor beta chains follows, all from one sample in a study of T cells in Graves' hyperthyroidism and ophthalmopathy. TCRdb recomputed calls from the multiplex PCR reads with MiXCR, one row per CDR3 protein. Of around 620,000 distinct CDR3 sequences listed, around 42% were seen once; the top ten hold roughly 19%. Sequences were obtained from peripheral blood or thyroid tissue (not recorded which). The receptors derive from an adult woman with Graves' disease, either hyperthyroidism or ophthalmopathy (not recorded which). Each CDR3 is given with its conserved first and last residue. D genes are given only for firm matches. The size entry is marked missing in some rows and otherwise reads once, few, many or a size class.

CDR3aa | CDR3nt | len | abundance | v_gene | d_gene | j_gene
CASLAEQETF | TGCGCCAGTCTAGCGGAACAAGAGACTTTC | 10 | . | TRBV10-2 | TRBD2 | TRBJ2-6
CSARGVLGLLRAEQYF | TGCAGTGCTAGAGGAGTCTTGGGACTACTCCGGGCCGAGCAGTACTTC | 16 | many | TRBV20-1 | TRBD2 | TRBJ2-7
CASSGTGGVGTEAFF | TGTGCCAGCAGTGGGACAGGGGGAGTGGGGACTGAAGCTTTCTTT | 15 | many | TRBV9 | TRBD1 | TRBJ1-1
CASSLDRGVAGNTIYF | TGTGCCAGCAGCTTGGATAGGGGGGTAGCAGGAAACACCATATATTTT | 16 | many | TRBV5-8 | . | TRBJ1-3
CAISYGTISYEQYF | TGTGCCATCAGTTACGGGACTATCTCCTACGAGCAGTACTTC | 14 | . | TRBV6-5 | TRBD2 | TRBJ2-7
CASSMLAGSYEQYF | TGTGCCAGTAGTATGCTAGCGGGAAGTTACGAGCAGTACTTC | 14 | . | TRBV19 | TRBD2 | TRBJ2-7
CASSQDSVQPQHF | TGTGCCAGCAGCCAAGATTCCGTTCAGCCCCAGCATTTT | 13 | many | TRBV14 | . | TRBJ1-5
CASSRSEAFF | TGTGCCAGCAGTCGTTCTGAAGCTTTCTTT | 10 | many | TRBV2 | . | TRBJ1-1
CASSLTSRGGSPLHF | TGTGCCAGCAGCTTAACGTCCAGGGGGGGATCACCCCTCCACTTT | 15 | many | TRBV7-3 | TRBD1 | TRBJ1-6
CATSDPRIGWRETQYF | TGTGCCACCAGTGACCCGAGAATAGGGTGGCGGGAGACCCAGTACTTC | 16 | many | TRBV24-1 | . | TRBJ2-5
CASSWTNNQETQYF | TGTGCCAGCAGCTGGACGAACAACCAAGAGACCCAGTACTTC | 14 | . | TRBV7-9 | . | TRBJ2-5
CASSEYGEETQYF | TGTGCCAGCAGTGAATATGGGGAAGAGACCCAGTACTTC | 13 | many | TRBV25-1 | . | TRBJ2-5
CASRASGRAVGELFF | TGTGCCAGCAGGGCTAGCGGGCGAGCCGTCGGGGAGCTGTTTTTT | 15 | many | TRBV12-3/TRBV12-4 | TRBD2 | TRBJ2-2
CASSVKGVPYGYTF | TGTGCCAGCAGCGTAAAAGGGGTCCCTTATGGCTACACCTTC | 14 | . | TRBV9 | . | TRBJ1-2
CASSPAPTYEQYF | TGTGCCAGCAGCCCCGCCCCTACCTACGAGCAGTACTTC | 13 | many | TRBV6-6 | . | TRBJ2-7
CASSPGEYTGTGLSF | TGTGCCAGTAGTCCGGGAGAGTATACCGGGACAGGGCTCTCTTTC | 15 | many | TRBV19 | TRBD1 | TRBJ2-6
CSALAGENYEQYF | TGCAGTGCTCTAGCGGGAGAGAACTACGAGCAGTACTTC | 13 | many | TRBV20-1 | TRBD2 | TRBJ2-7
CSASRRGGRDTEAFF | TGCAGTGCTAGTAGGAGGGGAGGACGTGACACTGAAGCTTTCTTT | 15 | . | TRBV20-1 | . | TRBJ1-1
CAISDAGQGVPGELFF | TGTGCCATCAGTGACGCGGGACAGGGGGTTCCCGGGGAGCTGTTTTTT | 16 | . | TRBV10-3 | TRBD1 | TRBJ2-2
CASSPDTAGNTIYF | TGCGCCAGCAGCCCGGACACGGCTGGAAACACCATATATTTT | 14 | many | TRBV5-1 | . | TRBJ1-3
CSARDIYNYGYTF | TGCAGTGCTAGAGATATCTATAACTATGGCTACACCTTC | 13 | . | TRBV20-1 | . | TRBJ1-2
CSASLGVSTEAFF | TGCAGTGCGTCCTTGGGGGTGAGCACTGAAGCTTTCTTT | 13 | . | TRBV20-1 | . | TRBJ1-1
CASSLLVWSETQYF | TGTGCCAGCAGCTTATTGGTTTGGTCGGAGACCCAGTACTTC | 14 | . | TRBV7-2 | . | TRBJ2-5
CASSVTASNSPLHF | TGTGCCAGCAGCGTGACAGCTTCTAATTCACCCCTCCACTTT | 14 | many | TRBV9 | . | TRBJ1-6
CSPSGMRTAFF | TGCAGTCCCTCGGGGATGCGAACGGCTTTCTTT | 11 | many | TRBV20-1 | . | TRBJ1-1
CASSLVEGETQYF | TGTGCCAGCAGCTTAGTGGAGGGAGAGACCCAGTACTTC | 13 | many | TRBV7-2 | . | TRBJ2-5
CASSPGEGLGAYEQYF | TGTGCCAGCAGCCCCGGGGAAGGACTAGGAGCCTACGAGCAGTACTTC | 16 | . | TRBV7-3 | TRBD2 | TRBJ2-7
CASSRVGGAGANVLTF | TGTGCCAGCAGCCGCGTCGGGGGGGCCGGGGCCAACGTCCTGACTTTC | 16 | few | TRBV7-8 | TRBD2 | TRBJ2-6
CAISEEGADGYTF | TGTGCCATCAGTGAGGAGGGGGCCGATGGCTACACCTTC | 13 | . | TRBV10-3 | TRBD1 | TRBJ1-2
CATSRGTGAPSYNEQFF | TGTGCCACCAGCAGAGGGACAGGGGCCCCGTCCTACAATGAGCAGTTCTTC | 17 | many | TRBV15 | TRBD1 | TRBJ2-1
CASSLSSGTGFYEQYF | TGTGCCAGCAGCCTTTCCTCCGGGACAGGGTTTTACGAGCAGTACTTC | 16 | . | TRBV7-9 | TRBD1 | TRBJ2-7
CATSRDWDRPYQPQHF | TGTGCCACCAGCAGAGACTGGGACAGGCCCTATCAGCCCCAGCATTTT | 16 | . | TRBV15 | TRBD1 | TRBJ1-5
CSAKGQPYEQYF | TGCAGTGCTAAGGGACAGCCCTACGAGCAGTACTTC | 12 | many | TRBV20-1 | TRBD1 | TRBJ2-7
CASSRGGEGSTEAFF | TGCGCCAGCAGCCGGGGGGGGGAAGGGAGCACTGAAGCTTTCTTT | 15 | . | TRBV5-1 | . | TRBJ1-1
CASMVGTENTEAFF | TGTGCCAGCATGGTCGGGACAGAGAACACTGAAGCTTTCTTT | 14 | many | TRBV2 | TRBD1 | TRBJ1-1
CASSLSGRELFF | TGTGCCAGCAGCTTAAGTGGGCGGGAGCTGTTTTTT | 12 | . | TRBV7-2 | . | TRBJ2-2
CASSGGDTVSTEQYF | TGTGCCAGCAGCGGGGGAGACACAGTATCTACGGAGCAGTACTTC | 15 | . | TRBV14 | . | TRBJ2-7
CASSLVGVQGPWDTEAFF | TGTGCCAGCAGCTTAGTTGGCGTTCAAGGCCCGTGGGACACTGAAGCTTTCTTT | 18 | many | TRBV7-8 | . | TRBJ1-1
CASSHLDRELFF | TGTGCCAGCAGCCATCTGGACAGGGAGCTGTTTTTT | 12 | . | TRBV3-1 | . | TRBJ2-2
CATSAGYSYEQYF | TGTGCCACCTCGGCCGGTTACTCCTACGAGCAGTACTTC | 13 | . | TRBV27 | . | TRBJ2-7